The 9 T cell receptor beta chains below were found in one sample sequenced in a study of blood T cell repertoires in COVID-19. Sequenced by immunoSEQ multiplex PCR; TCRdb stores in-frame clones only, minus some. The profile covers about 6,600 clones, with almost 75% appearing a single time and more than 12% taken by the ten largest. Sequencing was performed on peripheral blood. These TCRs come from a man aged 55 to 69 with acute or convalescent COVID-19.

This clone came up a few times. V is TRBV11-2 and J is TRBJ2-2; TRBD1 might be the D (6 bases). Trimming cost V 2 bases and J 4 bases, with 11 bases left between them. The CDR3 totals 15 residues. CDR1 is SGHAT, CDR2 FQNNGV, per germline. The CDR3 reads CASSLQGWGTGELFF. CDR3 in DNA: TGTGCCAGCAGCTTACAGGGGTGGGGCACCGGGGAGCTGTTTTTT.

The gene calls are TRBV2 and TRBJ1-3; 10 bases are a match to TRBD1. CDR1 SNHLY and CDR2 FYNNEI come from the germline V gene. The trim removed 7 bases at V and 7 bases at J, leaving 7 bases unmatched. This CDR3 contains 14 residues. For the CDR3, the DNA is TGTGCCAGCACATTGGACAGGGGGTCGAACACCATATATTTT. This gives the protein CASTLDRGSNTIYF. The complete variable domain, with remaining parts taken from reference TRBV2 and TRBJ1-3, reads EPEVTQTPSHQVTQMGQEVILRCVPISNHLYFYWYRQILGQKVEFLVSFYNNEISEKSEIFDDQFSVERPDGSNFTLKIRSTKLEDSAMYFCASTLDRGSNTIYFGEGSWLTVV.

V is TRBV10-3 and J is TRBJ2-6, with D maybe TRBD2 (6 bases). There are 17 residues in the CDR3. Looked up from germline, CDR1 is ENHRY and CDR2 is SYGVKD. With 4 bases removed from V and 0 bases from J, the gap between germline ends came to 13 bases. The CDR3 nucleotides are TGTGCCATCAGTGGGGACTTACCTAACTCTGGGGCCAACGTCCTGACTTTC. Translated, it gives CAISGDLPNSGANVLTF.

The V call is TRBV5-1, the J call TRBJ2-7; 7 nucleotides line up with TRBD1. The CDR3 runs 14 residues. Losses at the gene ends were 4 bases for V and 1 base for J; bases not matched to a gene: 5. The germline gives CDR1 SGHRS, CDR2 YFSETQ. The CDR3 bases are TGCGCCAGCAGCCTGACGGGACAGTCCTACGAGCAGTACTTC. Translated: CASSLTGQSYEQYF.

This clone has only a few counts. This chain links TRBV7-9 with TRBJ2-2; 11 bases agree with TRBD1. Germline CDR1 SEHNR, CDR2 FQNEAQ (reference sequence). V shed 5 bases, J shed 5 bases, and the junction held 7 bases outside the gene matches. The CDR3 length is 16 residues. DNA of the CDR3: TGTGCCAGCAGCCCCCGGACAGGGGGCTTGACCGGGGAGCTGTTTTTT. This translates into CASSPRTGGLTGELFF.

The rearrangement joins TRBV7-2 to TRBJ2-3; tentative D call: TRBD1 (5 bases). Trimming cost V 2 bases and J 4 bases, with 16 bases left between them. Germline values: CDR1 SGHTA, CDR2 FQGNSA. The CDR3 consists of 16 residues. CDR3 in amino acids: CASSLTTGIFPDTQYF. For the CDR3, the DNA is TGTGCCAGCAGCTTAACAACAGGAATCTTCCCAGATACGCAGTATTTT.

This clone was counted only a few times. The chain couples TRBV6-5 to TRBJ1-5; D perhaps matches TRBD1 (5 bases). V was trimmed by 8 bases and J by 5 bases, leaving 13 bases between them. In germline, CDR1 is MNHEY, CDR2 SVGAGI. This CDR3 comprises 13 residues. The CDR3 DNA follows: TGTGCCAGCTCTATGCAGGGCCATCAGCCCCAGCATTTT. Amino acid sequence: CASSMQGHQPQHF.

The chain joins TRBV7-2 to TRBJ1-2; 7 bases match TRBD1. Unmatched junction bases numbered 9, after V lost 5 bases and J lost 6 bases. The germline V gene has CDR1 SGHTA and CDR2 FQGNSA. The CDR3 is made up of 14 amino acids. CDR3 sequence: CASSPRGRGDGYTF. The CDR3 region has the DNA TGTGCCAGCAGCCCGAGGGGCAGGGGGGATGGCTACACCTTC.

The chain links TRBV4-3 to TRBJ1-2, with D possibly being TRBD1 (6 bases). Looked up from germline, CDR1 is LGHNA and CDR2 is YSLEER. Trimming cost V 0 bases and J 8 bases, with 13 bases left between them. The CDR3 has 14 amino acids. The CDR3 region is CASSQDTGRPGYTF. The CDR3, as DNA: TGCGCCAGCAGCCAAGACACAGGGCGTCCGGGCTACACCTTC.